The next 28 T cell receptor beta chains were all read from a single sample in a study of blood T cell repertoires in COVID-19 (dated by TCRdb to 2018 to 2021). To prepare the library, the immunoSEQ multiplex PCR assay was applied. Not all clones reach the TCRdb copy of this immuneACCESS table, which keeps in-frame sequences only. Checked studies attribute under half of the gap to unresolved V genes and leave the rest unexplained. Within this sample are roughly 340,000 clones, with about 89% of them counted one time only. The ten largest clones take up around 3% of the sample. Sequencing used peripheral blood. The receptors originated from a woman younger than 45 with COVID-19, enrolled during active disease.

The CDR3 nucleotides read TGTGCCAGCAGCTTGGTTTGGGGGGATGCGAAGATGAACACTGAAGCTTTCTTT. This translates into CASSLVWGDAKMNTEAFF. The V gene is TRBV5-8, the J gene TRBJ1-1; D possibly corresponds to TRBD1 (5 bases). This CDR3 spans 18 amino acids. Trimming pared 0 bases from V and 0 bases from J, leaving 18 bases between. Germline V lookup: CDR1 SGHTS, CDR2 YDEGEE.

The J gene is TRBJ1-2, the V gene TRBV7-2; D not certain. With 5 bases removed from V and 1 base from J, the gap between germline ends came to 8 bases. The CDR3 runs to 13 residues. Looked up from germline, CDR1 is SGHTA and CDR2 is FQGNSA. CDR3 residues: CASSLRGNYGYTF. CDR3 nucleotide sequence: TGTGCCAGCAGCCTTAGAGGTAACTATGGCTACACCTTC. The whole variable domain, filled in from reference TRBV7-2 and TRBJ1-2, reads GAGVSQSPSNKVTEKGKDVELRCDPISGHTALYWYRQSLGQGLEFLIYFQGNSAPDKSGLPSDRFSAERTGGSVSTLTIQRTQQEDSAVYLCASSLRGNYGYTFGSGTRLTVV.

The gene calls are TRBV5-1 and TRBJ2-2, with a tentative D call TRBD2 (5 bases). The CDR3 has 18 residues. The V gene lost 0 bases and the J gene lost 3 bases, with 18 bases spanning the gap. Looked up from germline, CDR1 is SGHRS and CDR2 is YFSETQ. The CDR3 nucleotides read TGCGCCAGCAGCTTGGTAGTGGGGAGTACCTCGTACACCGGGGAGCTGTTTTTT. Translating it yields CASSLVVGSTSYTGELFF. Complete variable domain (other parts from reference TRBV5-1 and TRBJ2-2): KAGVTQTPRYLIKTRGQQVTLSCSPISGHRSVSWYQQTPGQGLQFLFEYFSETQRNKGNFPGRFSGRQFSNSRSEMNVSTLELGDSALYLCASSLVVGSTSYTGELFFGEGSRLTVL.

The chain carries TRBV24-1 and TRBJ1-2; 7 bases fit TRBD1. The CDR3 loop spans 11 amino acids. CDR1 is KGHDR, CDR2 SFDVKD, per germline. V dropped 8 bases and J dropped 6; count of bases not matched to a gene: 2. CDR3 loop: CATNGQDGYTF. DNA for the CDR3: TGTGCCACCAACGGACAGGATGGCTACACCTTC.

J is TRBJ2-5 and V is TRBV2; 10 bases are a match to TRBD1. Unmatched junction bases numbered 14, after V lost 4 bases and J lost 9 bases. CDR1 is SNHLY and CDR2 is FYNNEI in the germline V gene. This CDR3 is built from 16 residues. The DNA of the CDR3 is TGTGCCAGCAGTGGGTCGGGGGACAGGGGCTTCTCACCCCAGTACTTC. It encodes CASSGSGDRGFSPQYF.

V and J are TRBV7-9 and TRBJ1-6; the D is unclear. This CDR3 contains 13 residues. The germline V gene encodes CDR1 SEHNR and CDR2 FQNEAQ (reference sequence). V dropped 7 bases and J dropped 7 bases, with 11 bases sitting between them. The CDR3 DNA sequence: TGTGCCAGCACCCCGGGCGGGAATTCACCCCTCCACTTT. Its translation: CASTPGGNSPLHF.

The chain joins TRBV7-9 to TRBJ2-7; tentatively, D is TRBD2 (6 bases). V dropped 5 bases and J dropped 6 bases, with 26 bases sitting between them. Per the germline V gene, CDR1 is SEHNR and CDR2 is FQNEAQ (reference sequence). The CDR3 spans 17 residues. The CDR3 DNA follows: TGTGCCAGCAGCCCGCTCGGTTGGAGGGGACCCTGGGGCGAGCAGTACTTC. Protein product: CASSPLGWRGPWGEQYF.

V gene TRBV7-8 combines with J gene TRBJ1-5, with D perhaps TRBD1 (5 bases). CDR3 length: 15 amino acids. Germline CDR1 and CDR2: SGHVS and FQNEAQ. Trimming left V 0 bases short and J 2 bases short, with 8 bases between. DNA of the CDR3: TGTGCCAGCAGCTTAGCTCTAGGGGGCAATCAGCCCCAGCATTTT. Translated, it gives CASSLALGGNQPQHF.

The V gene is TRBV20-1, the J gene TRBJ2-5; no reliable D call. Germline V gene data show CDR1 as DFQATT and CDR2 as SNEGSKA (reference sequence). V was clipped by 8 bases and J by 3 bases, with 10 bases between them. This CDR3 spans 11 amino acids. This chain's CDR3 is CSPLNEETQYF. In DNA, the CDR3 is TGCAGTCCCTTAAATGAAGAGACCCAGTACTTC.

The chain recombines TRBV29-1 with TRBJ2-3; D is unresolved. The CDR3 sequence is 12 residues long. CDR1 is SQVTM, CDR2 ANQGSEA, per germline. The V end was cut by 4 bases, the J end by 4 bases, with 9 bases between. The CDR3 loop reads CSVVVVSDTQYF. CDR3 in DNA: TGCAGCGTTGTAGTGGTTTCAGATACGCAGTATTTT.

The rearrangement joins TRBV10-3 to TRBJ2-3; 14 bases match TRBD2. This CDR3 has 16 amino acids. Germline trimming cut 6 bases from V and 3 bases from J; bases unmatched to any gene: 5. Per the germline V gene, CDR1 is ENHRY and CDR2 is SYGVKD. CDR3 region: CAISDGTSGGTDTQYF. For the CDR3, the DNA is TGTGCCATCAGCGATGGGACTAGCGGGGGAACAGATACGCAGTATTTT.

On this clone: The same CDR3 is also encoded by other DNA sequences in this sample. The J gene is TRBJ1-6, the V gene TRBV6-2 or TRBV6-3; D perhaps matches TRBD1 (6 bases). Germline loops: CDR1 MNHEY, CDR2 SVGEGT. The V end lost 6 bases, the J end lost 9 bases, and 18 bases lay between the germline ends. This CDR3 has 15 residues. This CDR3 reads CASRYTGRVSSPLHF. As DNA, the CDR3 is TGTGCCAGCAGGTACACAGGGCGAGTTTCTTCACCCCTCCACTTT.

The chain combines TRBV5-4 with TRBJ2-2, with D tentatively TRBD1 (6 bases). Germline CDR1 is SGHNT and CDR2 is YYREEE (reference sequence). V was cut by 0 bases and J by 2 bases, with 8 bases left in between. The CDR3 consists of 15 residues. DNA of the CDR3: TGTGCCAGCAGCTTGGGACAGGAAAACACCGGGGAGCTGTTTTTT. Its protein is CASSLGQENTGELFF.

The chain has TRBV6-4 and TRBJ2-7; 16 bases agree with TRBD2. The CDR3 is 19 amino acids. V lost 2 bases, J lost 6 bases, and 13 bases stayed unmatched. The germline V gene encodes CDR1 MRHNA and CDR2 SNTAGT. As DNA, the CDR3 is TGTGCCAGCAGTGACGTCGGGACTAGCGGGAGGGAGGCTCGGGGCGAGCAGTACGTC. Amino acid sequence: CASSDVGTSGREARGEQYV.

V gene TRBV6-2 or TRBV6-3 combines with J gene TRBJ1-5, with TRBD1 as a possible D gene (6 bases). The CDR3 sequence is 15 residues long. Germline values: CDR1 MNHEY, CDR2 SVGEGT. V was pared by 2 bases and J by 3 bases, with 11 bases between. The DNA for the CDR3 is TGTGCCAGCAGTTACACCGGACAGCTCAATCAGCCCCAGCATTTT. This codes for CASSYTGQLNQPQHF.

This clone has only a few counts. The CDR3 region has the DNA TGTGCCAGCAGCGGCAGGGTCCAAACAGATACGCAGTATTTT. This gives the protein CASSGRVQTDTQYF. The rearrangement joins TRBV9 to TRBJ2-3; a weak D match, TRBD1 (5 bases). Germline loops: CDR1 SGDLS, CDR2 YYNGEE. The CDR3 is 14 residues long. V was shortened by 3 bases and J by 3 bases, with 11 bases between the two germline ends.

The table lists this clone with a count of one. The chain carries TRBV9 and TRBJ2-5; D gene ambiguous. V was pared by 4 bases and J by 0 bases, with 10 bases between. Germline V CDR1 and CDR2: SGDLS, YYNGEE. CDR3 length: 14 amino acids. CDR3 coding DNA: TGTGCCAGCAGCACCCTTGGGCACCAAGAGACCCAGTACTTC. Its protein product is CASSTLGHQETQYF.

J is TRBJ1-2 and V is TRBV12-5; 8 nucleotides agree with TRBD1. The CDR3 is made up of 13 amino acids. Germline assignment: CDR1 LGHNT and CDR2 FRNRAP. Trimming cost V 6 bases and J 6 bases; bases outside gene matches: 6. The CDR3 bases are TGTGCTAGTGGCATTCAGGGGGCGCATGGCTACACCTTC. This encodes CASGIQGAHGYTF.

The chain employs TRBV7-9 and TRBJ1-1; D might be TRBD1 (6 bases). CDR3 length: 17 amino acids. Germline assignment: CDR1 SEHNR and CDR2 FQNEAQ (reference sequence). The V and J ends lost 7 bases and 3 bases respectively, with 24 bases between them. The CDR3 region has the DNA TGTGCCAGCACCCGGGGGGCCTACGGGAGCGGGGACACTGAAGCTTTCTTT. It encodes CASTRGAYGSGDTEAFF.

The V call is TRBV19, the J call TRBJ2-4; tentatively, D is TRBD2 (6 bases). The CDR3 is 13 amino acids. Looked up from germline, CDR1 is LNHDA and CDR2 is SQIVND (reference sequence). The germline V and J ends were trimmed by 0 bases and 9 bases, with 9 bases remaining between them. This CDR3 reads CASSIEAGSIQYF. DNA of the CDR3: TGTGCCAGTAGTATAGAGGCGGGGAGCATTCAGTACTTC.

The chain's CDR3 is CASSQVDRVGDEQFF. The CDR3 DNA sequence: TGCGCCAGCAGCCAAGTCGACAGGGTGGGGGATGAGCAGTTCTTC. This sequence joins TRBV4-1 and TRBJ2-1; 7 bases line up with TRBD1. Germline CDR1 is MGHRA and CDR2 is YSYEKL. V lost 1 base and J lost 8; bases outside the gene matches: 8. The CDR3 contains 15 residues.

J is TRBJ2-5 and V is TRBV27, with 8 bases identical to TRBD1. Germline CDR1 and CDR2: MNHEY and SMNVEV (reference sequence). CDR3 size: 15 residues. V dropped 6 bases and J dropped 5; count of bases not matched to a gene: 11. CDR3: CASRPGQGVWETQYF. DNA for the CDR3: TGTGCCAGCAGACCTGGACAGGGTGTTTGGGAGACCCAGTACTTC.

The chain couples TRBV6-1 to TRBJ2-1, with TRBD2 as a possible D gene (5 bases). V was shortened by 0 bases and J by 0 bases, with 12 bases between the two germline ends. CDR3 length: 17 amino acids. From germline, CDR1 is MNHNS and CDR2 SASEGT. CDR3: CASSEAELGPSYNEQFF. For the CDR3, the DNA is TGTGCCAGCAGTGAAGCCGAACTAGGACCCTCCTACAATGAGCAGTTCTTC.

The chain recombines TRBV10-3 with TRBJ1-2; 9 bases are shared with TRBD1. The CDR3 loop spans 16 amino acids. CDR1 is ENHRY, CDR2 SYGVKD, per germline. V dropped 5 bases and J dropped 3; count of bases not matched to a gene: 10. The CDR3 DNA is TGTGCCATCAGTCCTGGAATTACAGGGGGCGACTATGGCTACACCTTC. It specifies CAISPGITGGDYGYTF.

This clone came up a few times. The chain uses TRBV4-3 and TRBJ1-6, with TRBD1 identical over 7 bases. V trimming: 0 bases; J trimming: 0 bases; junction bases outside the gene matches: 5. The length of the CDR3 is 18 residues. Germline lookup yields CDR1 LGHNA and CDR2 YSLEER. As DNA, the CDR3 is TGCGCCAGCAGCCAAGAGGGACAGCCGAGCTCCTATAATTCACCCCTCCACTTT. Its translation is CASSQEGQPSSYNSPLHF.

The chain couples TRBV7-6 to TRBJ1-5; TRBD1 might be the D (5 bases). Germline values: CDR1 SGHVS, CDR2 FNYEAQ. The CDR3 contains 16 residues. V lost 1 base and J 4 bases, leaving 14 bases between the germline ends. The DNA for the CDR3 is TGTGCCAGCAGCTTAGGCTTGGGGGGTTGGAATCAGCCCCAGCATTTT. Translated, it gives CASSLGLGGWNQPQHF.

CDR3 in DNA: TGTGCCAGCAGTAGCGCTGCAGGGCGCAATCAGCCCCAGCATTTT. Translating it yields CASSSAAGRNQPQHF. The chain has TRBV27 and TRBJ1-5; TRBD1 might be the D (5 bases). Trimming removed 5 bases at V and 2 bases at J, with 13 bases between. The CDR3 runs 15 residues. Germline V gives CDR1 MNHEY, CDR2 SMNVEV (reference sequence).

The J gene is TRBJ2-2, the V gene TRBV28; TRBD1 agrees at 11 bases. Looked up from germline, CDR1 is MDHEN and CDR2 is SYDVKM. V lost 6 bases, J lost 4 bases, and 4 bases stayed unmatched. The CDR3 runs 15 residues. The DNA of the CDR3 is TGTGCCAGCAGCCCTGGACAGGGGGCCACCGGGGAGCTGTTTTTT. Protein: CASSPGQGATGELFF.